The entry that follows covers one T cell receptor beta chain sequence. The sample comes from a study of shared clonotypes between healthy human individuals. Only Caucasian adults living in Nashville, Tennessee served as donors. V was pared by 0 bases and J by 6 bases, with 18 bases between. Germline V gene data show CDR1 as MGHRA and CDR2 as YSYEKL. This CDR3 has 17 residues. Clones were read by immunoSEQ multiplex PCR, and TCRdb kept only the in-frame ones, dropping some. The sample has about 2,500,000 clones, approximately 90% seen once. This clonotype was sampled from a man aged 18 to 29 in good health. The sequenced sample consisted of naive CD4+ T cells sorted from blood. Subset: CD45RA+ positively selected. The V call is TRBV4-1, the J call TRBJ1-5; maybe TRBD1 (5 bases). The CDR3 DNA sequence: TGCGCCAGCAGCCAAGATGAGGGTTGGGGGGGGACTCAGCCCCAGCATTTT. Translated: CASSQDEGWGGTQPQHF.